Listed here is a single T cell receptor (beta chain). The entry originates in a study of T cells in Graves' hyperthyroidism and ophthalmopathy. RNA transcripts yielded amplified TCR beta CDR3 regions. The HTBI primer set was used in a first-round RT-PCR of the TCR CDR3. From the multiplex PCR reads, TCRdb called clonotypes with MiXCR, one entry per CDR3 protein. The sample consists of 550,000 to 650,000 distinct CDR3 sequences, about 14% of them appearing once. Trimming shortened V by 3 bases and J by 3 bases, and 13 bases separated the two germline ends. Looked up from germline, CDR1 is SGDLS and CDR2 is YYNGEE. The CDR3 has 15 residues.

J is TRBJ1-5 and V is TRBV9; D is perhaps TRBD1 (5 bases). The clonotype originates from a woman aged 30 to 39 with Graves' hyperthyroidism that later progressed to Graves' ophthalmopathy. The sample taken for sequencing was blood. In DNA form, the CDR3 reads TGTGCCAGCAGCGCTGGGGACGGGACCAATCAGCCCCAGCATTTT. Amino acid sequence: CASSAGDGTNQPQHF.